A single sample gave rise to the 14 T cell receptor beta chains below, sequenced in a study of blood T cell repertoires in COVID-19. Data came from immunoSEQ multiplex PCR; TCRdb stores just in-frame clones and leaves some out. The sample includes 140,000 to 150,000 clones, around 85% seen only once; the top ten take 8%. Sequenced sample: peripheral blood. Every receptor here comes from a woman aged 55-70 years with COVID-19, enrolled during active disease.

The chain couples TRBV9 to TRBJ1-2, with D possibly TRBD1 on 6 matching bases. Germline loops: CDR1 SGDLS, CDR2 YYNGEE. V lost 4 bases, J lost 2 bases, and 9 bases lay in between. The CDR3 totals 13 residues. This chain's CDR3 is CASSLQGNYGYTF. CDR3 DNA sequence: TGTGCCAGCAGCTTACAGGGAAACTATGGCTACACCTTC. Full variable domain (outside the CDR3, taken from reference TRBV9 and TRBJ1-2): DSGVTQTPKHLITATGQRVTLRCSPRSGDLSVYWYQQSLDQGLQFLIQYYNGEERAKGNILERFSAQQFPDLHSELNLSSLELGDSALYFCASSLQGNYGYTFGSGTRLTVV.

The genes are TRBV6-2 or TRBV6-3 and TRBJ2-7; TRBD2 might be the D (5 bases). CDR3 length: 13 residues. V lost 2 bases, J lost 5 bases, and 10 bases lay in between. Per germline, CDR1 MNHEY and CDR2 SVGEGT. This CDR3 is CASSYRPEDEQYF. CDR3 DNA sequence: TGTGCCAGCAGTTACCGACCGGAGGACGAGCAGTACTTC.

This clone was counted only a few times. This rearrangement joins TRBV29-1 to TRBJ2-1; 11 bases match TRBD1. Germline CDR1 and CDR2: SQVTM and ANQGSEA. V gave up 6 bases and J gave up 9 bases; unmatched junction bases: 7. The CDR3 consists of 13 residues. The CDR3 loop is CSVGQGATTEQFF. DNA of the CDR3: TGCAGCGTCGGACAGGGGGCGACTACTGAGCAGTTCTTC.

The chain uses TRBV10-3 and TRBJ2-2; 8 bases match TRBD1. V lost 4 bases and J lost 4; bases outside the gene matches: 8. CDR3 length equals 16 residues. From germline, CDR1 is ENHRY and CDR2 SYGVKD. CDR3 region: CAISAGQGLGTGELFF. For the CDR3, the DNA is TGTGCCATCAGTGCCGGACAGGGCTTGGGCACCGGGGAGCTGTTTTTT.

This chain links TRBV14 with TRBJ2-3; tentative D call: TRBD2 (6 bases). Trimming left V 4 bases short and J 1 base short, with 15 bases between. From germline, CDR1 is SGHDN and CDR2 FVKESK. This CDR3 spans 16 amino acids. CDR3 protein: CASSLGVGGGTDTQYF. The CDR3 DNA sequence: TGTGCCAGCAGCCTTGGAGTGGGAGGTGGCACAGATACGCAGTATTTT.

A single count supports this clone. The chain links TRBV7-8 to TRBJ1-1, with D possibly matching TRBD1 (5 bases). The V gene lost 0 bases and the J gene lost 1 base, with 12 bases spanning the gap. The CDR3 has 16 residues. Looked up from germline, CDR1 is SGHVS and CDR2 is FQNEAQ. The CDR3 nucleotides are TGTGCCAGCAGCTTAGCATCGTGGGGCGAGAACACTGAAGCTTTCTTT. Amino acid sequence: CASSLASWGENTEAFF.

The chain links TRBV7-9 to TRBJ2-7; weak D call: TRBD2 (6 bases). This CDR3 spans 14 amino acids. Trimming took 4 bases from V and 2 from J, leaving 12 bases between them. Germline-derived CDR1 and CDR2 are SEHNR and FQNEAQ (reference sequence). CDR3 nucleotide sequence: TGTGCCAGCAGCTCATGGACTAAGACCTACGAGCAGTACTTC. It is translated as CASSSWTKTYEQYF.

A few counts support this clone. The V gene is TRBV19, the J gene TRBJ2-2; 12 positions agree with TRBD2. J gave up 2 bases and V 8 bases, and 3 bases lay outside the gene matches. Germline assignment: CDR1 LNHDA and CDR2 SQIVND (reference sequence). The CDR3 totals 15 residues. CDR3 nucleotides: TGTGCCAGTCGGACTAGCGGGGATAACACCGGGGAGCTGTTTTTT. Protein: CASRTSGDNTGELFF. The variable domain in full, with the rest retrieved from reference TRBV19 and TRBJ2-2, is DGGITQSPKYLFRKEGQNVTLSCEQNLNHDAMYWYRQDPGQGLRLIYYSQIVNDFQKGDIAEGYSVSREKKESFPLTVTSAQKNPTAFYLCASRTSGDNTGELFFGEGSRLTVL.

Worth noting for this clone: Its ends do not fully match the called genes, so a read error is possible. The chain employs TRBV13 and TRBJ2-1; maybe TRBD1 (8 bases). CDR3 length equals 15 residues. Germline V gives CDR1 PRHDT, CDR2 FYEKMQ (reference sequence). The CDR3 DNA reads TGTGCCAGCAGCCTAGGGGAGACAGGGGAGGGTGAGCAGTTCTTC. Its translation: CASSLGETGEGEQFF.

This clone was recorded many times. The CDR3 coding sequence is TGCGCCGCTGGACAGGGTATCACCACCGGGGAGCTGTTTTTT. It translates to CAAGQGITTGELFF. The V call is TRBV5-1, the J call TRBJ2-2; 8 positions agree with TRBD1. This CDR3 comprises 14 residues. Germline V gene sequence: CDR1 SGHRS, CDR2 YFSETQ. V was clipped by 10 bases and J by 4 bases; unmatched bases: 9.

The chain links TRBV7-3 to TRBJ2-3; possibly TRBD2 for D (5 bases). This CDR3 is built from 18 residues. V was cut by 5 bases and J by 0 bases, with 21 bases left in between. From germline, CDR1 is SGHTA and CDR2 FQGTGA. The CDR3 is CASSPDSEAATSTDTQYF. CDR3 sequence (DNA): TGTGCCAGCAGCCCAGATTCGGAAGCGGCTACTAGCACAGATACGCAGTATTTT. Full variable domain (remainder filled in from reference TRBV7-3 and TRBJ2-3): GAGVSQTPSNKVTEKGKYVELRCDPISGHTALYWYRQSLGQGPEFLIYFQGTGAADDSGLPNDRFFAVRPEGSVSTLKIQRTERGDSAVYLCASSPDSEAATSTDTQYFGPGTRLTVL.

This chain uses TRBV29-1 with TRBJ1-2; no firm D call. Germline V lookup: CDR1 SQVTM, CDR2 ANQGSEA. The CDR3 is 14 amino acids. The V gene lost 4 bases and the J gene lost 6 bases, with 18 bases spanning the gap. The CDR3 is CSVGLLYPADGYTF. The CDR3 DNA follows: TGCAGCGTTGGCCTGCTATACCCCGCGGATGGCTACACCTTC.

The genes are TRBV7-2 and TRBJ2-7; 8 nucleotides line up with TRBD2. Germline CDR1 is SGHTA and CDR2 is FQGNSA. CDR3 length equals 14 residues. Trimming cost V 1 base and J 6 bases; bases outside gene matches: 5. In DNA, the CDR3 is TGTGCCAGCAGCTTAGAATGGACTAGCACCGAGCAGTACTTC. Protein: CASSLEWTSTEQYF.

Worth noting for this clone: The same CDR3 can be traced to other DNA sequences in this sample. This chain links TRBV5-1 with TRBJ1-5, with D possibly TRBD1 on 6 matching bases. The CDR3 loop spans 15 amino acids. Germline CDR1 SGHRS, CDR2 YFSETQ. Trimming removed 1 base at V and 0 bases at J, with 8 bases between. CDR3 in amino acids: CASSLSGDSNQPQHF. For the CDR3, the DNA is TGCGCCAGCAGCTTGTCAGGGGATAGCAATCAGCCCCAGCATTTT.